This TCR beta chain was sequenced during a study of T cells in localized non-small cell lung cancer. Sequencing used immunoSEQ multiplex PCR; TCRdb keeps in-frame clones, though not all of them. The sample carries under 35,000 clones, around 82% recorded once. This CDR3 has 14 residues. Trimming removed 7 bases at V and 0 bases at J, with 13 bases between. Germline V lookup: CDR1 LNHDA, CDR2 SQIVND (reference sequence). V is TRBV19 and J is TRBJ2-7; D uncertain. Sequences were derived from peripheral blood, sampled before any cancer treatment. The receptor comes from a male donor aged 60 or over with stage II squamous cell lung carcinoma. CDR3 coding DNA: TGTGCCAGTACCCGCGACCCTTCCTCCTACGAGCAGTACTTC. Translating gives CASTRDPSSYEQYF. Filled out from reference TRBV19 and TRBJ2-7, the complete variable domain reads DGGITQSPKYLFRKEGQNVTLSCEQNLNHDAMYWYRQDPGQGLRLIYYSQIVNDFQKGDIAEGYSVSREKKESFPLTVTSAQKNPTAFYLCASTRDPSSYEQYFGPGTRLTVT.